Listed below are T cell receptor beta chains from one sample, sequenced in a study of cytotoxic CD8 clonotypes in ibrutinib-treated CLL. Sequencing used immunoSEQ multiplex PCR; TCRdb keeps in-frame clones, though not all of them. The sample contains approximately 340,000 clones, roughly 71% of which appear only once. Material: PBMCs, obtained after 36 months of ibrutinib treatment. The receptors come from a human donor with chronic lymphocytic leukemia. Both conserved end residues are part of each CDR3. D genes are given only for firm matches. Not every row has a clone size; where given, it reads once, few, many or a size class.

D gene	V gene	clone size	J gene	CDR3 protein	CDR3 DNA
TRBD2	TRBV9	-	TRBJ2-7	CASSVLAGGPDYEQYF	TGTGCCAGCAGCGTATTAGCGGGGGGGCCAGATTACGAGCAGTACTTC
-	TRBV9	few	TRBJ2-7	CASSVGDTAYEQYF	TGTGCCAGCAGCGTAGGGGACACAGCCTACGAGCAGTACTTC
-	TRBV21-1	-	TRBJ2-7	CASSSGSYEQYF	TGTGCCAGCAGCAGCGGGAGCTACGAGCAGTACTTC
-	TRBV7-9	-	TRBJ1-2	CASSLGATGYTF	TGTGCCAGCAGCTTAGGGGCGACCGGCTACACCTTC
-	TRBV5-5	-	TRBJ1-5	CASSLVRGAHQPQHF	TGTGCCAGCAGCTTGGTCCGGGGGGCCCATCAGCCCCAGCATTTT
-	TRBV28	-	TRBJ2-2	CASAPPGAQNTGELFF	TGTGCCAGCGCACCCCCAGGGGCCCAGAACACCGGGGAGCTGTTTTTT
-	TRBV7-3	-	TRBJ1-1	CASSLRLFTEAFF	TGTGCCAGCAGTCTTCGGCTCTTCACTGAAGCTTTCTTT
-	TRBV23-1	-	TRBJ2-1	CASRNTGTIISNEQFF	TGCGCCAGCAGAAATACCGGGACAATAATATCTAATGAGCAGTTCTTC
-	TRBV4-1	-	TRBJ1-2	CASSQGDAVNYGYTF	TGCGCCAGCAGCCAAGGGGACGCGGTTAACTATGGCTACACCTTC
-	TRBV5-8	once	TRBJ1-1	CASSLRQLNTEAFF	TGTGCCAGCAGCTTGAGACAGCTGAACACTGAAGCTTTCTTT
TRBD2	TRBV27	-	TRBJ2-7	CATPILGGEGYEQYF	TGTGCCACTCCGATCCTGGGGGGGGAAGGGTACGAGCAGTACTTC